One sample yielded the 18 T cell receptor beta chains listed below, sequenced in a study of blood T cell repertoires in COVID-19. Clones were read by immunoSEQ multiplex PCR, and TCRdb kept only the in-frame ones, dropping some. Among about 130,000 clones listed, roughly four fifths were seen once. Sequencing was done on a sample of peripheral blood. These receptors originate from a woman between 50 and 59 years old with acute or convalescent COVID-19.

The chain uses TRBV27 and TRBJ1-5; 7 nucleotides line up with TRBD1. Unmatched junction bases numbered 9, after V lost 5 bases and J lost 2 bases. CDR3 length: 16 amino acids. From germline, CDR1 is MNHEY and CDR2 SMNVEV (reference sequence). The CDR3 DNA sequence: TGTGCCAGCAGTCCTGCCCTCGACAGGGGCAATCAGCCCCAGCATTTT. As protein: CASSPALDRGNQPQHF.

The chain's CDR3 is CASSQSRGPGNTEAFF. CDR3 nucleotides: TGTGCCAGCAGCCAAAGCAGGGGGCCTGGGAACACTGAAGCTTTCTTT. The V and J genes are TRBV3-1 (or the pseudogene TRBV3-2) and TRBJ1-1, with 8 bases aligning to TRBD1. The CDR3 spans 16 residues. From germline, CDR1 is LGHDT and CDR2 YNNKEL (reference sequence). V lost 2 bases to trimming and J lost 1 base; unmatched junction nucleotides: 6.

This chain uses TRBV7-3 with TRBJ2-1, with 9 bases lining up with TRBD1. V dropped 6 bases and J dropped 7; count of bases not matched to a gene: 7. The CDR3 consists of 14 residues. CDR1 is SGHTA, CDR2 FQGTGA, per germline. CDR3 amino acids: CASSSTGGWNEQFF. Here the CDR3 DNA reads TGTGCCAGCAGTTCCACAGGGGGCTGGAATGAGCAGTTCTTC.

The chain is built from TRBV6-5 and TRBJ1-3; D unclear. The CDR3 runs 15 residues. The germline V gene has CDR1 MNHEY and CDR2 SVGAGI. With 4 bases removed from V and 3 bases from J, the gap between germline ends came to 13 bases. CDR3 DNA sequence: TGTGCCAGCAGTTCCAGGCGGGTGGATGGAAACACCATATATTTT. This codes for CASSSRRVDGNTIYF.

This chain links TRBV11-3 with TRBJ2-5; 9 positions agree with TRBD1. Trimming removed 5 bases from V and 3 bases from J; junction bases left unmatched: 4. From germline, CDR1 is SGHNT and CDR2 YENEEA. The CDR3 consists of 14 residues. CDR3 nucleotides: TGTGCCAGCAGCCTGGGACAGGGAGAAGAGACCCAGTACTTC. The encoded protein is CASSLGQGEETQYF.

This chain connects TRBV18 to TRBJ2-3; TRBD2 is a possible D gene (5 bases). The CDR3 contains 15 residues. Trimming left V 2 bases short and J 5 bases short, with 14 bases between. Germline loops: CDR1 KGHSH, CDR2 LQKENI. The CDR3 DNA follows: TGTGCCAGCTCACCAACTAGTTTAGAGGAAGATACGCAGTATTTT. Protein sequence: CASSPTSLEEDTQYF.

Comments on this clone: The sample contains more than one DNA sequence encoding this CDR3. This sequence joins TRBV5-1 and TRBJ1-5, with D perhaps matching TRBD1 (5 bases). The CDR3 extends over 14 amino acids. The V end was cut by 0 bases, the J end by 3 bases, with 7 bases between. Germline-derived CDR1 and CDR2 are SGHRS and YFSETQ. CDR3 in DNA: TGCGCCAGCAGCTTGGAGGGGAACAATCAGCCCCAGCATTTT. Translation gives CASSLEGNNQPQHF.

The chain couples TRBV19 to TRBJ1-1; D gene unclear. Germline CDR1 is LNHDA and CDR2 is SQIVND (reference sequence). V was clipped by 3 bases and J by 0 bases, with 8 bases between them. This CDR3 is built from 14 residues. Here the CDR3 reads CASSIRALNTEAFF. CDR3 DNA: TGTGCCAGTAGTATCCGAGCCTTGAACACTGAAGCTTTCTTT.

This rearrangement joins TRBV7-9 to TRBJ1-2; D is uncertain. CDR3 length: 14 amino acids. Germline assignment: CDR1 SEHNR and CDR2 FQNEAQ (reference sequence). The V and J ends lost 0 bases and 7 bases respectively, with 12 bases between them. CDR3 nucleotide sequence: TGTGCCAGCAGCTTAGCGTCATCGGGGTCTGGCTACACCTTC. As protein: CASSLASSGSGYTF.

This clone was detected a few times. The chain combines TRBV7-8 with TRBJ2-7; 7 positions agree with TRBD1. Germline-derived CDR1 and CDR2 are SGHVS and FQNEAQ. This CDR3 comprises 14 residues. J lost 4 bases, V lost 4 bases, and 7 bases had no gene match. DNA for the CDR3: TGTGCCAGCAGCTACTCCGGGACAGCATACGAGCAGTACTTC. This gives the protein CASSYSGTAYEQYF.

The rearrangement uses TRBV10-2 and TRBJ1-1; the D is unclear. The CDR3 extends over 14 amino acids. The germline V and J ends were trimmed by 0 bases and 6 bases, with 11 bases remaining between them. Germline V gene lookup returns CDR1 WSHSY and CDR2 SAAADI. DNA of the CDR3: TGCGCCAGCAGTGAGTCGACGGGGAGCGCTGAAGCTTTCTTT. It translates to CASSESTGSAEAFF.

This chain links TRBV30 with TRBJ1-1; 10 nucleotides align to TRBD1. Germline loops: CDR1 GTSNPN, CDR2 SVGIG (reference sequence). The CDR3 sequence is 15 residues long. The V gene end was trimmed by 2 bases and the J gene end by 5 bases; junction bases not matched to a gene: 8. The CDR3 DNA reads TGTGCCTGGAGTACCCTGACAGGGGGCCGGACTGAAGCTTTCTTT. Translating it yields CAWSTLTGGRTEAFF. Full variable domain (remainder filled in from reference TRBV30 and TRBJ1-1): SQTIHQWPATLVQPVGSPLSLECTVEGTSNPNLYWYRQAAGRGLQLLFYSVGIGQISSEVPQNLSASRPQDRQFILSSKKLLLSDSGFYLCAWSTLTGGRTEAFFGQGTRLTVV.

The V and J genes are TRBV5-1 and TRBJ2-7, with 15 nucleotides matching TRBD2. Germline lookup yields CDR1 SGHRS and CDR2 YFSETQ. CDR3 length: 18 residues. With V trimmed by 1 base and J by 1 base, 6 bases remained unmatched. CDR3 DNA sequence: TGCGCCAGCAGCTTGCTAGGGACTAGCGGGGGGAGGTCCTACGAGCAGTACTTC. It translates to CASSLLGTSGGRSYEQYF.

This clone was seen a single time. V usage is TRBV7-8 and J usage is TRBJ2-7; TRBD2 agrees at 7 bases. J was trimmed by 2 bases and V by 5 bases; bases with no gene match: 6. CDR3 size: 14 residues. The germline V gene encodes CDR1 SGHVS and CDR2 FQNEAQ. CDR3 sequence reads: CASSPAGLAYEQYF. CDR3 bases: TGTGCCAGCAGCCCCGCTGGACTAGCCTACGAGCAGTACTTC.

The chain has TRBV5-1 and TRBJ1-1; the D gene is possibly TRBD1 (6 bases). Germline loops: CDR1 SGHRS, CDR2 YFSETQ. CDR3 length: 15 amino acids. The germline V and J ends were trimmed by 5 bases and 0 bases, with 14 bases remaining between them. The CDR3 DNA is TGCGCCAGCAGTTCCGGACAGACTCTGAACACTGAAGCTTTCTTT. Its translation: CASSSGQTLNTEAFF.

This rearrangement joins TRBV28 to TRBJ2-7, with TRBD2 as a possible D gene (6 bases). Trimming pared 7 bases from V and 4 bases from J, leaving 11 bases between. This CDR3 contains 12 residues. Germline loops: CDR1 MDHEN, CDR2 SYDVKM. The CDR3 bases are TGTGCCAGCAACTTCCGGGGGTACGAGCAGTACTTC. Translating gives CASNFRGYEQYF. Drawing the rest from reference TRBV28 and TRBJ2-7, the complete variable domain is DVKVTQSSRYLVKRTGEKVFLECVQDMDHENMFWYRQDPGLGLRLIYFSYDVKMKEKGDIPEGYSVSREKKERFSLILESASTNQTSMYLCASNFRGYEQYFGPGTRLTVT.

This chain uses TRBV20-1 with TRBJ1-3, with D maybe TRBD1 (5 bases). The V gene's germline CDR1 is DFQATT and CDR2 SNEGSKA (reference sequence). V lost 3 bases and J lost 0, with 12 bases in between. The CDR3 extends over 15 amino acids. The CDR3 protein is CSASNAGGSGNTIYF. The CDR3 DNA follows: TGCAGTGCTAGTAATGCGGGGGGCTCTGGAAACACCATATATTTT.

The CDR3 sequence is CASSRRGSGSGANVLTF. In nucleotides, the CDR3 is TGTGCCAGCAGCCGTAGAGGATCAGGGTCTGGGGCCAACGTCCTGACTTTC. This sequence joins TRBV9 and TRBJ2-6; a weak D match, TRBD1 (5 bases). The germline gives CDR1 SGDLS, CDR2 YYNGEE. Deletions cut 4 bases from V and 1 base from J, with 15 bases between. This CDR3 is 17 amino acids long.